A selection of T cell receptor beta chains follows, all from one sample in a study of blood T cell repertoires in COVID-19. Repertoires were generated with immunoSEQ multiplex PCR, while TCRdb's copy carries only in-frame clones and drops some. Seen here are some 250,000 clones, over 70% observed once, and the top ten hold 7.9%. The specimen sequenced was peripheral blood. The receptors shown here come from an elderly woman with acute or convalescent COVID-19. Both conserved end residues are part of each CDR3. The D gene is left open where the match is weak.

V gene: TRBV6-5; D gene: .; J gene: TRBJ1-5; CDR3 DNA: TGTGCCAGCAGTTACGACAGGAACAATCAGCCCCAGCATTTT; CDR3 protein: CASSYDRNNQPQHF
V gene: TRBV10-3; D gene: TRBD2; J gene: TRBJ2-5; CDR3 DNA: TGTGCCACGGGGGGGGGCCTCCAAGAGACCCAGTACTTC; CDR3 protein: CATGGGLQETQYF
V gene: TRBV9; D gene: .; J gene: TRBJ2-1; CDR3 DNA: TGTGCCAGCAGCGTGGCCCACCAGGGTGAGCAGTTCTTC; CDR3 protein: CASSVAHQGEQFF
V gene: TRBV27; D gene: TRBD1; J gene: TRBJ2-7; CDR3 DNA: TGTGCCAGCAGTCTTGCGCCGACAGGGAATATGCCTTACGAGCAGTACTTC; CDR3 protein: CASSLAPTGNMPYEQYF
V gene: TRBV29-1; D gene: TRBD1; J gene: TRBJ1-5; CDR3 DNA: TGCAGCGTTATTGCCAGGGGGGAATTAAGCAATCAGCCCCAGCATTTT; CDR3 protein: CSVIARGELSNQPQHF
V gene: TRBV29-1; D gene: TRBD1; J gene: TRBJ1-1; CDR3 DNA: TGCAGCGTACCCGGACAGGGGGGGACTGAAGCTTTCTTT; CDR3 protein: CSVPGQGGTEAFF
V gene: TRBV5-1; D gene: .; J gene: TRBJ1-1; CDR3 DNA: TGCGCCAGCAGCTTGGCCGGGTATAGGAACACTGAAGCTTTCTTT; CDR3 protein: CASSLAGYRNTEAFF
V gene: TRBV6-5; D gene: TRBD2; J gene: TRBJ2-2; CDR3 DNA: TGTGCCAGCAGGGATCTAGCGGGAGTCACCGGGGAGCTGTTTTTT; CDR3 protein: CASRDLAGVTGELFF
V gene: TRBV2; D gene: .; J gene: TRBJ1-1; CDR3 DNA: TGTGCCAGCACCAAGGGGAGGGGCAACACTGAAGCTTTCTTT; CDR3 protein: CASTKGRGNTEAFF
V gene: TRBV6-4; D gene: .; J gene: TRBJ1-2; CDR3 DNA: TGTGCCAGCAGTGACTCAGGGACACAATATGGCTACACCTTC; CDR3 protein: CASSDSGTQYGYTF